These 21 T cell receptor beta chains originate from one sample sequenced in a study of CD8+CD57+ T cells in acquired aplastic anemia. Patients who underwent sequencing had shown CD8+CD57+ cell expansion by flow cytometry. Genomic DNA served as template for TCR beta VDJ and CDR3 profiling. Using its own MiXCR run on the reads, TCRdb lists one record per CDR3 protein. This sample has a few hundred thousand distinct CDR3 sequences; around 33% occur once, and the top ten carry less than 1%. Material: sorted CD4+, CD8+, or CD8+CD57+ T cells (not recorded which) from PBMCs. The receptors here all came from a human donor with aplastic anemia.

This clonotype occurred a few times. The chain has TRBV9 and TRBJ2-7; D gene uncertain. CDR3 size: 12 residues. The germline V gene has CDR1 SGDLS and CDR2 YYNGEE. The V end was cut by 4 bases, the J end by 4 bases, with 9 bases between. CDR3 nucleotide sequence: TGTGCCAGCAGCCACAAGGCATACGAGCAGTACTTC. This gives the protein CASSHKAYEQYF.

The chain is built from TRBV30 and TRBJ1-2; unclear D gene. Germline V gene data show CDR1 as GTSNPN and CDR2 as SVGIG (reference sequence). Trimming took off 5 bases at V and 4 bases at J, with 11 bases between the two ends. The CDR3 has 12 residues. CDR3 region: CAWGRRGYGYTF. Written as DNA, the CDR3 is TGTGCCTGGGGAAGGAGAGGCTATGGCTACACCTTC.

This clonotype was observed a handful of times. At one end the junction does not follow the germline gene, possibly because of a read error. The V and J genes are TRBV7-3 and TRBJ2-1, with 9 nucleotides matching TRBD2. CDR1 and CDR2 (germline): SGHTA, FQGTGA. This CDR3 has 14 residues. In nucleotides, the CDR3 is TGTGCCAGCAGCATAACGGGACTAGCCAATGAGCAGTTCTTC. This translates into CASSITGLANEQFF.

This clonotype was seen once. The genes are TRBV29-1 and TRBJ2-7; 11 nucleotides match TRBD2. V was clipped by 4 bases and J by 7 bases; unmatched bases: 6. Germline loops: CDR1 SQVTM, CDR2 ANQGSEA. The CDR3 spans 13 residues. CDR3 sequence reads: CSVVQASGGEQYF. The CDR3 region has the DNA TGCAGCGTTGTTCAGGCTAGCGGGGGGGAGCAGTACTTC.

This clonotype has a count of ten or more. The chain has TRBV4-1 and TRBJ1-5, with TRBD1 matching over 7 bases. Germline CDR1 is MGHRA and CDR2 is YSYEKL. This CDR3 region has 15 residues. The trim removed 4 bases at V and 1 base at J, leaving 4 bases unmatched. CDR3 region: CASSLQGRSNQPQHF. The CDR3 nucleotides are TGCGCCAGCAGCCTACAGGGGCGCAGCAATCAGCCCCAGCATTTT.

This clonotype was seen many times. J is TRBJ2-1 and V is TRBV2; 10 bases match TRBD2. This CDR3 region has 15 residues. CDR1 and CDR2 from the germline V gene are SNHLY and FYNNEI. The junction had 11 bases not matched to a gene; V was cut back by 8 bases and J by 7 bases. The CDR3 spells CASGPGTSDWNEQFF. CDR3 coding DNA: TGTGCCAGCGGGCCCGGGACTAGCGATTGGAATGAGCAGTTCTTC.

With respect to this clonotype: Without the conserved terminal phenylalanine or tryptophan, this CDR3 likely stems from a read error. The limits of the CDR3 on the DNA are not certain, so only TCRdb's listed CDR3 is given. The V and J genes are TRBV15 and TRBJ1-2; TRBD1 is taken as the D call from the table, unchecked against the DNA. The CDR3 extends over 8 residues, inclusive of both ends. The germline CDR1 and CDR2 sequences are LNHNV and YYDKDF (reference sequence). This CDR3 is CATSRDWG.

The chain uses TRBV7-8 and TRBJ1-1; unclear D gene. The CDR3 contains 14 residues. V lost 0 bases, J lost 3 bases, and 8 bases lay in between. The germline V gene encodes CDR1 SGHVS and CDR2 FQNEAQ. The CDR3 sequence: CASSLAGLDTEAFF. The DNA for the CDR3 is TGTGCCAGCAGCTTAGCGGGGTTGGACACTGAAGCTTTCTTT.

This clonotype was observed many times. The J gene is TRBJ1-2, the V gene TRBV4-2; the D is unclear. The V gene's germline CDR1 is LGHNA and CDR2 YNFKEQ. This CDR3 has 13 residues. Trimming left V 1 base short and J 5 bases short, with 8 bases between. For the CDR3, the DNA is TGTGCCAGCAGCCAAGTAACAGATTATGGCTACACCTTC. It is translated as CASSQVTDYGYTF.

This chain connects TRBV13 to TRBJ1-2; the match to TRBD1 covers 10 bases. This CDR3 region has 14 residues. CDR1 and CDR2 (germline): PRHDT, FYEKMQ (reference sequence). V trimming: 3 bases; J trimming: 8 bases; junction bases outside the gene matches: 6. The DNA of the CDR3 is TGTGCCAGCAGCTTGGCCGGGACAGGGGTCGGCTACACCTTC. Translating gives CASSLAGTGVGYTF.

This clonotype was found many times. The CDR3 is CATGREGSEQYF. CDR3 nucleotides: TGTGCCACGGGACGCGAAGGGAGCGAGCAGTACTTC. The chain recombines TRBV6-1 with TRBJ2-7; either TRBD1 or TRBD2 may supply D (5 bases each). The CDR3 totals 12 residues. CDR1 is MNHNS and CDR2 is SASEGT in the germline V gene. The V gene lost 10 bases and the J gene lost 6 bases, with 16 bases spanning the gap.

This clonotype has only one observation. The chain uses TRBV11-2 and TRBJ1-2, with a weak D call TRBD1 (5 bases). V dropped 5 bases and J dropped 8 bases, with 24 bases sitting between them. This CDR3 comprises 16 residues. Germline loops: CDR1 SGHAT, CDR2 FQNNGV. The CDR3 DNA is TGTGCCAGCAGCCAAGGGTGGGCTACGGAAAGGGGAGGCTACACCTTC. Translating gives CASSQGWATERGGYTF.

The table lists this clonotype with many counts. This chain joins TRBV29-1 and TRBJ1-2; 7 positions agree with TRBD1. J gave up 5 bases and V 7 bases, and 7 bases lay outside the gene matches. CDR1 is SQVTM, CDR2 ANQGSEA, per germline. CDR3 length equals 12 residues. CDR3 amino acids: CSAEGTVYGYTF. The CDR3 DNA sequence: TGCAGCGCCGAGGGGACAGTTTATGGCTACACCTTC.

In this sample, this clonotype turned up many times. V is TRBV2 and J is TRBJ1-3, with D possibly TRBD1 on 6 matching bases. Trimming took 6 bases from V and 0 from J, leaving 12 bases between them. Germline CDR1 reads SNHLY; CDR2 reads FYNNEI. The CDR3 spans 15 residues. CDR3 protein: CASSAEGGSGNTIYF. CDR3 sequence (DNA): TGTGCCAGCAGCGCCGAAGGGGGCTCTGGAAACACCATATATTTT.

This clonotype was observed a few times. The chain couples TRBV5-1 to TRBJ1-3, with 7 bases identical to TRBD1. Germline CDR1 is SGHRS and CDR2 is YFSETQ. The trim removed 4 bases at V and 7 bases at J, leaving 8 bases unmatched. There are 14 residues in the CDR3. DNA of the CDR3: TGCGCCAGCAGCGGTACCGGGACAGAGAACACCATATATTTT. This translates into CASSGTGTENTIYF.

The sample holds a few counts of this clonotype. The rearrangement joins TRBV3-1 to TRBJ2-7, with a tentative D call TRBD2 (6 bases). Trimming cost V 1 base and J 3 bases, with 13 bases left between them. Germline CDR1 and CDR2: LGHDT and YNNKEL (reference sequence). CDR3 length equals 15 residues. As DNA, the CDR3 is TGTGCCAGCAGCCAAGCGACTAGTCCCTACTACGAGCAGTACTTC. It codes for CASSQATSPYYEQYF.

Comment on this clonotype: Relative to the germline gene, one junction end is altered; a read error may explain this. The chain has TRBV7-9 and TRBJ2-5; D is perhaps TRBD1 or TRBD2 (5 bases each). The germline V gene encodes CDR1 SEHNR and CDR2 FQNEAQ (reference sequence). The CDR3 is 12 amino acids. CDR3 DNA: TGTGCCACCTCGCGGGCCAGGGAGACTCAGTACTTC. Translating it yields CATSRARETQYF.

This clonotype was recorded many times. This chain links TRBV19 with TRBJ1-1; D is ambiguous. The CDR3 extends over 14 amino acids. Trimming took off 9 bases at V and 2 bases at J, with 16 bases between the two ends. The germline gives CDR1 LNHDA, CDR2 SQIVND (reference sequence). CDR3: CASRPPGGNTEAFF. In DNA form, the CDR3 reads TGTGCCAGCCGTCCGCCAGGCGGCAACACTGAAGCTTTCTTT.

This clonotype was seen once. V and J are TRBV9 and TRBJ1-2; tentative D call: TRBD1 (6 bases). Trimming cost V 0 bases and J 3 bases, with 21 bases left between them. The CDR3 contains 18 residues. The germline CDR1 and CDR2 sequences are SGDLS and YYNGEE. CDR3 region: CASSVERDTGERDYGYTF. For the CDR3, the DNA is TGTGCCAGCAGCGTAGAGCGGGACACGGGTGAAAGAGACTATGGCTACACCTTC.

The chain is built from TRBV9 and TRBJ2-7, with D unclear. Germline CDR1 is SGDLS and CDR2 is YYNGEE. V dropped 0 bases and J dropped 1 base, with 11 bases sitting between them. This CDR3 is built from 15 residues. CDR3 in amino acids: CASSVEALDSYEQYF. The CDR3 DNA follows: TGTGCCAGCAGCGTAGAGGCCCTGGATTCCTACGAGCAGTACTTC.

This rearrangement joins TRBV2 to TRBJ2-7; 11 bases agree with TRBD1. Germline values: CDR1 SNHLY, CDR2 FYNNEI. This CDR3 comprises 12 residues. V lost 6 bases and J lost 6; bases outside the gene matches: 1. CDR3 protein: CASSGQGAEQYF. The CDR3 DNA is TGTGCCAGCAGCGGACAGGGGGCCGAGCAGTACTTC.